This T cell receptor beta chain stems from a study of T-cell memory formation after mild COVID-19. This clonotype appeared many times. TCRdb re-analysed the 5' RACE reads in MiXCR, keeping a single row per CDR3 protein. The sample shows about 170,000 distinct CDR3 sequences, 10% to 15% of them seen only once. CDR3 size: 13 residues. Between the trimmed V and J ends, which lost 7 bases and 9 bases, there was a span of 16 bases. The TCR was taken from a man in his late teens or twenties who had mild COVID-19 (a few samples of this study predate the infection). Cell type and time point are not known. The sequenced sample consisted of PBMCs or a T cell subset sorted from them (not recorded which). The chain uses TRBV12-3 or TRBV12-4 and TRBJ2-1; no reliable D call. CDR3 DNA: TGTGCCAGCAAACTGAGCGCCACGGCTGAGCAGTTCTTC. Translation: CASKLSATAEQFF.